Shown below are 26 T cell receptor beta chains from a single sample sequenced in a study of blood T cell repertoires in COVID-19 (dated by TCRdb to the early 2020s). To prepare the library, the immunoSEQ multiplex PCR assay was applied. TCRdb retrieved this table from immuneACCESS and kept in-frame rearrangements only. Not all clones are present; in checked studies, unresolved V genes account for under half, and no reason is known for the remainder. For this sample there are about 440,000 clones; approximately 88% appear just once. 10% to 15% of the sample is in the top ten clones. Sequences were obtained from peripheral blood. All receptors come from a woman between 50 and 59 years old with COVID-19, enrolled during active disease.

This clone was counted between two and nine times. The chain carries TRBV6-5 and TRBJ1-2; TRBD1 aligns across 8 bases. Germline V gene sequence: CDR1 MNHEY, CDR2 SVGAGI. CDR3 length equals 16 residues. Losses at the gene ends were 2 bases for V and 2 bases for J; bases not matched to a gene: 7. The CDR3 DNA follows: TGTGCCAGCAGTTACCTTTCTGGGACAGGAAACTATGGCTACACCTTC. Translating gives CASSYLSGTGNYGYTF.

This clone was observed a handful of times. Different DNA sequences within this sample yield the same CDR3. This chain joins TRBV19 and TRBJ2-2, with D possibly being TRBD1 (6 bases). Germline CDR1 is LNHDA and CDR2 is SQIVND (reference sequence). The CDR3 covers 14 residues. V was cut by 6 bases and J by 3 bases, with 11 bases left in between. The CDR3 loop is CASSGQGYTGELFF. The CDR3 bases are TGTGCCAGTAGCGGCCAGGGGTACACCGGGGAGCTGTTTTTT.

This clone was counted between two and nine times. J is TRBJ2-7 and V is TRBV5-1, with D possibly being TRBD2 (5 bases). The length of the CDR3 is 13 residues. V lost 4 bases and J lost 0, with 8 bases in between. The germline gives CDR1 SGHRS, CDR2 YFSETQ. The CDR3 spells CASSTDFSYEQYF. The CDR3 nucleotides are TGCGCCAGCAGCACGGACTTCTCCTACGAGCAGTACTTC.

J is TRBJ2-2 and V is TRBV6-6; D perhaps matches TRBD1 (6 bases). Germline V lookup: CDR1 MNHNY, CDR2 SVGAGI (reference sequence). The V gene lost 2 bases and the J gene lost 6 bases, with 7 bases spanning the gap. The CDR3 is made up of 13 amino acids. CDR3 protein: CASSYEGAGELFF. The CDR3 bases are TGTGCCAGCAGTTACGAGGGGGCCGGGGAGCTGTTTTTT.

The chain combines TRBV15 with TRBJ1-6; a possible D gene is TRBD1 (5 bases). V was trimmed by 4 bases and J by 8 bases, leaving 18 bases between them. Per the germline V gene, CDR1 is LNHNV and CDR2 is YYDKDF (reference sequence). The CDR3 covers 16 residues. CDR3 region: CATSTYLLRGYSPLHF. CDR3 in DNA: TGTGCCACCAGCACGTATCTACTAAGGGGATATTCACCCCTCCACTTT.

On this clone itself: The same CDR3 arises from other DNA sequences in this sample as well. The CDR3 loop is CASSPTGNQPQHF. CDR3 coding DNA: TGTGCCAGCTCACCCACAGGGAATCAGCCCCAGCATTTT. The gene calls are TRBV18 and TRBJ1-5; possible D gene TRBD1, 6 bases. The germline V and J ends were trimmed by 3 bases and 4 bases, with 7 bases remaining between them. There are 13 residues in the CDR3. In germline, CDR1 is KGHSH, CDR2 LQKENI.

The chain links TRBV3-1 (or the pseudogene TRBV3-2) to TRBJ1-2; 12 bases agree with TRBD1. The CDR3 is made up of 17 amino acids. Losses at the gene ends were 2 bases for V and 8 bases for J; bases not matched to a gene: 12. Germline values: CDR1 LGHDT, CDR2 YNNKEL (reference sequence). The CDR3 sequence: CASSQRTSGTGGEGYTF. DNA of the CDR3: TGTGCCAGCAGCCAAAGAACCTCCGGGACAGGGGGCGAAGGCTACACCTTC.

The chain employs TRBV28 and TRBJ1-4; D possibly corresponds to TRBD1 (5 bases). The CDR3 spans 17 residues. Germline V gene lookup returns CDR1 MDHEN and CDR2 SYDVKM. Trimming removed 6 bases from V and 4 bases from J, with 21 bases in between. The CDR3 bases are TGTGCCAGCAGGACCGCCCAGGGATCCCAGGGTAATGAAAAACTGTTTTTT. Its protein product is CASRTAQGSQGNEKLFF.

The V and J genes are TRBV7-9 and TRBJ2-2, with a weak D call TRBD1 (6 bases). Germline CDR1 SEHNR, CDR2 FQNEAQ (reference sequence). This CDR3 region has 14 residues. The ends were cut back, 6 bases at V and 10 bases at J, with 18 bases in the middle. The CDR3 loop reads CASRGDTGFEELFF. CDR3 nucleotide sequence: TGTGCCAGCAGAGGGGACACGGGTTTCGAGGAGCTGTTTTTT.

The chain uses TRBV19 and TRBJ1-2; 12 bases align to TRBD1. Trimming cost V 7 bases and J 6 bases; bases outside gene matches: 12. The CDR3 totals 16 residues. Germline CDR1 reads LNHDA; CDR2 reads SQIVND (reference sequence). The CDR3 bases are TGTGCCAGTACCCGAGACCGGGACAGGGGGCTAGATGGCTACACCTTC. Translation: CASTRDRDRGLDGYTF.

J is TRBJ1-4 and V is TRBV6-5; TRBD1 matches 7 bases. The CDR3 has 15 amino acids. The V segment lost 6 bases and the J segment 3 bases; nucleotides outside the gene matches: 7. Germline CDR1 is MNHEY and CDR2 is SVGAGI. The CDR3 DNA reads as TGTGCCAGCAGGAACATGGGACAGCCTAATGAAAAACTGTTTTTT. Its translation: CASRNMGQPNEKLFF.

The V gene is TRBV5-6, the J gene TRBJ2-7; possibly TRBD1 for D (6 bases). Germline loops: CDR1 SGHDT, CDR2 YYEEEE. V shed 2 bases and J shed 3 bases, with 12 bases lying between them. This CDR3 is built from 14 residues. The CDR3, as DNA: TGTGCCAGCAGCTTAGGGAACAGGGTCTACGAGCAGTACTTC. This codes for CASSLGNRVYEQYF.

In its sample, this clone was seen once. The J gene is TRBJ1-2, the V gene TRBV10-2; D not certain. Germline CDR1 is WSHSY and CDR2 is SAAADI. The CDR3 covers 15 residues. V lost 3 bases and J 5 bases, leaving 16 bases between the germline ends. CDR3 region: CASSDFGSARYGYTF. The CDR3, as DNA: TGCGCCAGCAGTGATTTCGGGTCGGCGCGGTATGGCTACACCTTC.

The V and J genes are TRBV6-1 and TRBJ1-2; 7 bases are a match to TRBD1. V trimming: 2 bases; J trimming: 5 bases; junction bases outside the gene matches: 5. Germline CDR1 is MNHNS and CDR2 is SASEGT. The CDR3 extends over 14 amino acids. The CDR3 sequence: CASSEPGQLYGYTF. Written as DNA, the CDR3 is TGTGCCAGCAGTGAACCGGGACAGCTTTATGGCTACACCTTC.

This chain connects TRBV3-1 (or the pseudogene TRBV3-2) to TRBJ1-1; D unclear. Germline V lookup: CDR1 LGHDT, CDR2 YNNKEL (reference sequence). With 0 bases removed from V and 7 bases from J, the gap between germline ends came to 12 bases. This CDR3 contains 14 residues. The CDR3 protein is CASSQDSRGREAFF. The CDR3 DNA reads TGTGCCAGCAGCCAAGATTCAAGAGGGCGTGAAGCTTTCTTT.

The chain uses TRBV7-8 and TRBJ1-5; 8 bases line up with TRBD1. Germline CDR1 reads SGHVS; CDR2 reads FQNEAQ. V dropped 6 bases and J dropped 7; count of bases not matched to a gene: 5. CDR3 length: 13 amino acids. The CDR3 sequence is CASSYYRGQPQHF. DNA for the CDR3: TGTGCCAGCAGTTATTACAGGGGGCAGCCCCAGCATTTT.

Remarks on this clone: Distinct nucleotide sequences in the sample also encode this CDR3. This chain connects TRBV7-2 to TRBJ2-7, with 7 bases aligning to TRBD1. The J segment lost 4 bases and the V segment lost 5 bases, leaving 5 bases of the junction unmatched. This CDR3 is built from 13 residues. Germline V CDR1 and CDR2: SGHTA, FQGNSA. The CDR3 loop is CASSLDRSYEQYF. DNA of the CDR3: TGTGCCAGCAGCCTGGACAGGTCGTACGAGCAGTACTTC.

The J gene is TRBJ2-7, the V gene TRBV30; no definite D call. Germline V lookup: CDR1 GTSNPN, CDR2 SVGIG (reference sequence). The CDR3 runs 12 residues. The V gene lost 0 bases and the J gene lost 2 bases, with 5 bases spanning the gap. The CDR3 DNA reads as TGTGCCTGGAGTGTAATAGCCTACGAGCAGTACTTC. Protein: CAWSVIAYEQYF.

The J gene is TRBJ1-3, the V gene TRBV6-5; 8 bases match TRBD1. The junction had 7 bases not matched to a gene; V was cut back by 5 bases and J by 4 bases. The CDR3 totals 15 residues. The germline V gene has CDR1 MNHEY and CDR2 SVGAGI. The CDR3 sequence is CASSTRQGQGNTIYF. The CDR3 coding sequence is TGTGCCAGCAGTACCCGACAGGGGCAGGGAAACACCATATATTTT.

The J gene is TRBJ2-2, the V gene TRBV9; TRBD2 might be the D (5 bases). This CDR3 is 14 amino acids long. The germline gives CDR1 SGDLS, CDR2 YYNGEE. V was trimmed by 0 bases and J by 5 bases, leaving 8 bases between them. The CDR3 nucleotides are TGTGCCAGCAGCGTAGGGACGGGGACCGGGGAGCTGTTTTTT. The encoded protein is CASSVGTGTGELFF.

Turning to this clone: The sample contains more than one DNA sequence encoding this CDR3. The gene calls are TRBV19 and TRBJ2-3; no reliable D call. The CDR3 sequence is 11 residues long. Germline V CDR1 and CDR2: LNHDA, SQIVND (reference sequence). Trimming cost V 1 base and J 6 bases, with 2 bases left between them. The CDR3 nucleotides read TGTGCCAGTAGTATAGCGGATACGCAGTATTTT. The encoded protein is CASSIADTQYF.

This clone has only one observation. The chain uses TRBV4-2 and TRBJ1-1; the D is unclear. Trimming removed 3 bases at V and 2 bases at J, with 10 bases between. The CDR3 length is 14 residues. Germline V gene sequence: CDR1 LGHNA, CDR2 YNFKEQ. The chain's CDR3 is CASSHRVDNTEAFF. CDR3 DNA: TGTGCCAGCAGCCACCGAGTAGATAACACTGAAGCTTTCTTT.

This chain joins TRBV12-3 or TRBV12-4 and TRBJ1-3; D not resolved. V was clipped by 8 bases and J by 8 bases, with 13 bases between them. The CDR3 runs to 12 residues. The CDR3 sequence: CASAQARDTIYF. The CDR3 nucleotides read TGTGCCAGCGCCCAGGCGCGGGACACCATATATTTT.

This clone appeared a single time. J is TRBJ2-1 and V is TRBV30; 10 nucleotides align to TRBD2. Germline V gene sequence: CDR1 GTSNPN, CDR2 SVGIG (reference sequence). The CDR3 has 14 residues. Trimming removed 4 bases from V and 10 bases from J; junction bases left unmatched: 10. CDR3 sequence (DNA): TGTGCCTGGATATCCGAAGCGGGGGGGCCCGAGCAGTTCTTC. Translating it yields CAWISEAGGPEQFF.

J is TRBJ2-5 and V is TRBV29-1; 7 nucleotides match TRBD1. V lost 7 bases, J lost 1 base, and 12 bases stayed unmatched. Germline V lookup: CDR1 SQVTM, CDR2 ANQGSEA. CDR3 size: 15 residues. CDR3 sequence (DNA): TGCAGCGGGAAAGGGACCCACAGGGGCCAAGAGACCCAGTACTTC. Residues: CSGKGTHRGQETQYF.

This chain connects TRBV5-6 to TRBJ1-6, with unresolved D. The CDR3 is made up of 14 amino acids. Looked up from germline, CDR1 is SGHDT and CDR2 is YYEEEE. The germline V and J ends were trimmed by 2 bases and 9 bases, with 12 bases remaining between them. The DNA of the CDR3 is TGTGCCAGCAGCTTCGGAAAGCCAGGTTCACCCCTCCACTTT. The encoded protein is CASSFGKPGSPLHF. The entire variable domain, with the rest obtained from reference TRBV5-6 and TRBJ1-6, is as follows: DAGVTQSPTHLIKTRGQQVTLRCSPKSGHDTVSWYQQALGQGPQFIFQYYEEEERQRGNFPDRFSGHQFPNYSSELNVNALLLGDSALYLCASSFGKPGSPLHFGNGTRLTVT.